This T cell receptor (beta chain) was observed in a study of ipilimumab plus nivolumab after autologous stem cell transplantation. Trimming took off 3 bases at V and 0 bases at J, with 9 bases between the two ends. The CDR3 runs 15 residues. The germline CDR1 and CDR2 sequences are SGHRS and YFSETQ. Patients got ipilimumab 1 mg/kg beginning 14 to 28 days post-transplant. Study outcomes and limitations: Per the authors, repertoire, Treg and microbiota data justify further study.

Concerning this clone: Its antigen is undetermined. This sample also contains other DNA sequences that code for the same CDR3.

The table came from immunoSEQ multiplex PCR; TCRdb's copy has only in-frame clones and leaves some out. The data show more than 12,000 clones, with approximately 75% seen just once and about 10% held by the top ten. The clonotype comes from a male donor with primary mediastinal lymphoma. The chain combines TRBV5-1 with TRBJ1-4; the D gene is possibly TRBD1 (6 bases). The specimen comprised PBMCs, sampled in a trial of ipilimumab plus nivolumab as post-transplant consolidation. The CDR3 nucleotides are TGCGCCAGCAGCTCAGGGGATTCAACTAATGAAAAACTGTTTTTT. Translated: CASSSGDSTNEKLFF.